This T cell receptor beta chain was retrieved from a study of T cells in Graves' hyperthyroidism and ophthalmopathy (dated by TCRdb to about 2019). Study-level background: Peripheral blood samples were taken at the time of initial diagnosis, prior to any treatment. TCR V-J signatures able to tell the groups apart were searched for in a discovery cohort of 90 to 100 patients, of whom about 40 had Graves' ophthalmopathy and about 60 had stable Graves' hyperthyroidism. An independent validation cohort of about 20 hyperthyroidism patients and over 15 patients who later progressed to ophthalmopathy tested prospective prediction of ophthalmopathy. The approximately 98 discovery patients were randomly divided into training and test sets at a 7:3 ratio. Thyroid tissue and blood T-cell repertoires from six Graves' hyperthyroidism patients were also compared in the study. Once sampling was done, hyperthyroidism patients were given methimazole at a starting dose of 30 mg daily, whereas ophthalmopathy patients were given high-dose intravenous methylprednisolone. The paper describes TCR Vbeta CDR3 sequencing of fewer than 150 peripheral blood samples, made up of some 42 ophthalmopathy patients, 70 to 75 hyperthyroidism patients and 17 progressor patients. Overall study results and their limits: Blood samples also contained most of the expanded thyroid clonotypes (frequency above 0.001), which suggests that blood repertoires may reflect thyroid immune responses. In validation, progression to ophthalmopathy was predicted by the model with 70% to 71% sensitivity and roughly 76% specificity, a median of roughly 6.4 months before onset. No statistical method was used to fix the sample size in advance, and group allocation was not hidden from the investigators. Ophthalmopathy was separated from stable hyperthyroidism by a 13 V-J signature model, with over 85% sensitivity and about 84% specificity obtained in cross-validation and 80%/75% obtained in testing.

This clonotype was observed at least ten times. Its cognate antigen has yet to be identified. No quality values exist for individual bases; no much larger clone is one base distant. Hyperthyroidism patients were newly diagnosed, had a disease duration of under 2 months, and were aged 18 to 65 years. Any patient with an uncontrolled infection, another autoimmune disease, pregnancy or lactation was excluded. Diagnoses were based on clinical symptoms, serum thyroxine and TRAb, thyroid ultrasound and orbital computed tomography. For progressor patients, blood was drawn at the first diagnosis of hyperthyroidism, before any ophthalmopathy symptoms had appeared. PBMCs were isolated from 10 ml of fresh peripheral blood by Ficoll-Paque density gradient centrifugation. Patients classed as progressors first received a Graves' hyperthyroidism diagnosis and then went on to develop ophthalmopathy during follow-up. Trizol reagent was used to extract total RNA, and RNA quality was then checked on an Agilent 2100 Bioanalyzer.

Trimming removed 5 bases from V and 4 bases from J, leaving 10 bases between the germline ends. The cysteine opens and the phenylalanine closes a CDR3 of 13 amino acids. Left in the record is the CDR3 DNA by itself, 39 bases read in frame from the first base. As encoded in the germline V gene (reference sequence), CDR1 is MNHEY while CDR2 is SMNVEV. The TCR beta CDR3 regions were amplified from RNA transcripts. For the first round of RT-PCR on the TCR CDR3, the HTBI primer set was used together with the Qiagen OneStep RT-PCR kit. Libraries were constructed in a second round of multiplex PCR, after which size selection and purification were carried out. Sequencing of the libraries was done on an Illumina HiSeq2000 using paired-end 100 bp reads. The published analysis was carried out like this. Raw data were processed with SOAPnuke, discarding reads with adapters, uncalled bases, mean Phred below 15, or no exact constant-primer or identifier match. COPE v1.2.5 was used to merge high-quality paired reads, and clonotypes were defined as unique nucleotide sequences. MiTCR v1.1 was used to align clonotypes to the IMGT TRBV, TRBD and TRBJ reference segments. Only V-J combinations with frequency above 0.0001, covering roughly 99% of repertoires, were analysed. The TCS score was defined as the ratio of F50 (clonal expansion) to E x V (chaos), calculated using BLOSUM62-based TCRdist between CDR3 peptides within each V-J. Welch's t-statistics and random forest reduced fewer than 600 V-J features to 13, which were used in a naive Bayes classifier (R e1071). The public reads were quality trimmed at Q25 with fastp and then assembled into clones with MiXCR by TCRdb, keeping productive beta chains. Rows with one shared CDR3 protein collapse into an entry with the most common genes and DNA. TCRdb's processing, not the study's, gives the V and J calls here. Here the sample has some 600,000 distinct CDR3 sequences; roughly 13% occur a single time. The biggest ten clones account for roughly 6.2% of the sample.

The TCR was taken from a woman aged 25 to 45 with Graves' hyperthyroidism that later progressed to Graves' ophthalmopathy. The rearrangement joined TRBV27 to TRBJ2-3; the D region may be TRBD1 or TRBD2, each matching 5 bases equally. The sequencing sample was made of blood. The CDR3 reads CASSLLGADTQYF. The DNA reads TGTGCCAGCAGTCTACTAGGGGCAGATACGCAGTATTTT.